Listed below are T cell receptor beta chains from one sample, sequenced in a study of vaccination and CD4 T cells after COVID-19. TCRdb itself ran the PCR reads through MiXCR, one entry per CDR3 protein. Among 25,000 to 35,000 distinct CDR3 sequences listed, roughly 45% were seen once. The specimen was CD4+ T cells from blood, collected about 7 months after SARS-CoV-2 vaccination. These receptors came from a human donor who had recovered from COVID-19. CDR3s include the opening cysteine and the closing phenylalanine or tryptophan. A D gene is named only where the DNA matches it firmly. Where a row states a size, it is once, few, many or the class of an expanded clone; other rows omit it.

D gene: .
clone size: .
J gene: TRBJ1-5
V gene: TRBV19
CDR3 protein: CASSGWDGRNQPQHF

D gene: .
clone size: .
J gene: TRBJ1-2
V gene: TRBV20-1
CDR3 protein: CSAKRTVYGYTF

D gene: TRBD2
clone size: few
J gene: TRBJ2-1
V gene: TRBV20-1
CDR3 protein: CSASLIGLAGGAGSYNEQFF

D gene: .
clone size: .
J gene: TRBJ2-5
V gene: TRBV7-2
CDR3 protein: CASSLARETQYF

D gene: .
clone size: few
J gene: TRBJ2-7
V gene: TRBV28
CDR3 protein: CASSLLGRRERGVYEQYF

D gene: .
clone size: .
J gene: TRBJ2-6
V gene: TRBV19
CDR3 protein: CASRTDSGANVLTF

D gene: .
clone size: once
J gene: TRBJ1-2
V gene: TRBV20-1
CDR3 protein: CSARLGEGYGYTF

D gene: .
clone size: .
J gene: TRBJ1-2
V gene: TRBV7-2
CDR3 protein: CASSLGLAEQGSGYTF

D gene: .
clone size: .
J gene: TRBJ1-1
V gene: TRBV4-1
CDR3 protein: CASSQEGLQNTEAFF

D gene: .
clone size: .
J gene: TRBJ1-1
V gene: TRBV10-3
CDR3 protein: CAISAGGVRGTEAFF

D gene: .
clone size: .
J gene: TRBJ2-2
V gene: TRBV20-1
CDR3 protein: CSARDAGELGTGELFF

D gene: .
clone size: .
J gene: TRBJ1-1
V gene: TRBV10-3
CDR3 protein: CAIADGGTEAFF

D gene: TRBD2
clone size: .
J gene: TRBJ2-7
V gene: TRBV12-3/TRBV12-4
CDR3 protein: CASTTSGGFYEQYF

D gene: TRBD2
clone size: .
J gene: TRBJ2-1
V gene: TRBV4-2
CDR3 protein: CASSQDRLAGTNEQFF

D gene: .
clone size: few
J gene: TRBJ2-5
V gene: TRBV7-2
CDR3 protein: CASSRTETQYF

D gene: TRBD2
clone size: .
J gene: TRBJ2-5
V gene: TRBV7-2
CDR3 protein: CASSPGLGWQTQYF

D gene: .
clone size: .
J gene: TRBJ1-2
V gene: TRBV4-1
CDR3 protein: CASSPGPKANYGYTF

D gene: .
clone size: .
J gene: TRBJ2-5
V gene: TRBV28
CDR3 protein: CASSLRDRETQYF

D gene: .
clone size: .
J gene: TRBJ2-7
V gene: TRBV20-1
CDR3 protein: CSAPGAEGLYEQYF

D gene: .
clone size: .
J gene: TRBJ2-7
V gene: TRBV15
CDR3 protein: CATSRGDSTYEQYF

D gene: .
clone size: .
J gene: TRBJ1-2
V gene: TRBV5-3
CDR3 protein: CASSFDGGRAGYTF

D gene: .
clone size: .
J gene: TRBJ2-7
V gene: TRBV7-9
CDR3 protein: CASSPKVRVGNEQYF

D gene: .
clone size: .
J gene: TRBJ2-7
V gene: TRBV6-1
CDR3 protein: CASSGAAGPREQYF

D gene: .
clone size: .
J gene: TRBJ2-5
V gene: TRBV7-2
CDR3 protein: CASSLLPQETQYF

D gene: .
clone size: .
J gene: TRBJ1-1
V gene: TRBV15
CDR3 protein: CATSRDLGWNTEAFF

D gene: .
clone size: .
J gene: TRBJ2-6
V gene: TRBV15
CDR3 protein: CATSIRRSGANVLTF

D gene: .
clone size: .
J gene: TRBJ2-1
V gene: TRBV20-1
CDR3 protein: CSASTGYPYNEQFF

D gene: .
clone size: once
J gene: TRBJ2-7
V gene: TRBV27
CDR3 protein: CASSFGTGTYEQYF

D gene: .
clone size: .
J gene: TRBJ2-3
V gene: TRBV20-1
CDR3 protein: CSARILGTDTQYF

D gene: TRBD1
clone size: .
J gene: TRBJ1-2
V gene: TRBV5-1
CDR3 protein: CASSPVTGDYGYTF

D gene: .
clone size: .
J gene: TRBJ1-5
V gene: TRBV19
CDR3 protein: CATRGPGLHQPQHF

D gene: .
clone size: .
J gene: TRBJ1-6
V gene: TRBV20-1
CDR3 protein: CSARVVGESPLHF

D gene: .
clone size: .
J gene: TRBJ2-2
V gene: TRBV7-9
CDR3 protein: CASSLLVTGELFF

D gene: .
clone size: .
J gene: TRBJ1-1
V gene: TRBV15
CDR3 protein: CATSRGETGTDTEAFF

D gene: TRBD2
clone size: .
J gene: TRBJ2-3
V gene: TRBV7-9
CDR3 protein: CASSSSGSGTDTQYF

D gene: .
clone size: few
J gene: TRBJ2-5
V gene: TRBV19
CDR3 protein: CASRGGKETQYF

D gene: .
clone size: few
J gene: TRBJ2-1
V gene: TRBV7-9
CDR3 protein: CASSPREGYNEQFF

D gene: .
clone size: few
J gene: TRBJ2-1
V gene: TRBV7-9
CDR3 protein: CASSLGPISYNEQFF

D gene: TRBD1
clone size: .
J gene: TRBJ2-6
V gene: TRBV20-1
CDR3 protein: CSALAPGTGFGANVLTF

D gene: TRBD2
clone size: few
J gene: TRBJ2-3
V gene: TRBV20-1
CDR3 protein: CSARVPAGLAGPTDTQYF

D gene: .
clone size: .
J gene: TRBJ1-5
V gene: TRBV28
CDR3 protein: CASRAGNNQPQHF

D gene: .
clone size: few
J gene: TRBJ1-5
V gene: TRBV7-2
CDR3 protein: CASSLRPKNQPQHF

D gene: .
clone size: .
J gene: TRBJ2-3
V gene: TRBV7-2
CDR3 protein: CASSFGGTAHAQYF

D gene: .
clone size: .
J gene: TRBJ1-1
V gene: TRBV6-1
CDR3 protein: CASRQGFSTEAFF

D gene: TRBD1
clone size: .
J gene: TRBJ2-7
V gene: TRBV20-1
CDR3 protein: CSARLLGRDRNYEQYF

D gene: .
clone size: .
J gene: TRBJ2-5
V gene: TRBV7-2
CDR3 protein: CASSSKETQYF

D gene: .
clone size: few
J gene: TRBJ1-6
V gene: TRBV25-1
CDR3 protein: CASTGGGHHSPLHF

D gene: TRBD1
clone size: .
J gene: TRBJ2-2
V gene: TRBV20-1
CDR3 protein: CSARDPDREWDGELFF

D gene: TRBD2
clone size: .
J gene: TRBJ2-7
V gene: TRBV6-1
CDR3 protein: CASSEGLAGSYEQYF

D gene: .
clone size: .
J gene: TRBJ2-1
V gene: TRBV19
CDR3 protein: CASSTWGRSSRDNEQFF

D gene: .
clone size: .
J gene: TRBJ2-7
V gene: TRBV29-1
CDR3 protein: CSGQDGNYEQYF

D gene: TRBD1
clone size: few
J gene: TRBJ2-5
V gene: TRBV6-1
CDR3 protein: CASSVDRVKETQYF